A selection of T cell receptor beta chains follows, all from one sample in a study of cytomegalovirus exposure and HLA in healthy donors. Sequenced by immunoSEQ multiplex PCR; TCRdb stores in-frame clones only, minus some. In the table there are about 130,000 clones, approximately 85% of which are singletons. Specimen: PBMCs. The receptors come from a boy between 10 and 17 years old in good health and CMV-seronegative. Each CDR3 is given with its conserved first and last residue. D genes are given only for firm matches. The size of a clone is reported for some rows only, either as once, few or many, or as a class for expanded clones.

v_gene	j_gene	abundance	d_gene	CDR3nt	CDR3aa
TRBV10-3	TRBJ1-5	-	TRBD1	TGTGCCACCTCGAACTCAGGGGACAGTAGCCTTAATCAGCCCCAGCATTTT	CATSNSGDSSLNQPQHF
TRBV7-9	TRBJ1-6	few	TRBD1	TGTGCCAGCAGCTTAGCAGGGGGCGGAAATTCACCCCTCCACTTT	CASSLAGGGNSPLHF
TRBV5-4	TRBJ1-2	-	-	TGTGCCAGCAGCTTGGGGGCAGTGCGAACTAACTATGGCTACACCTTC	CASSLGAVRTNYGYTF
TRBV12-5	TRBJ2-2	-	TRBD2	TGTGCTAGTGGTTTGACCCTGGGAGGGGCCGGGGAGCTGTTTTTT	CASGLTLGGAGELFF
TRBV18	TRBJ1-1	-	TRBD1	TGTGCCAGCTCACTTGCCACCGGGACAGGGAGCACTGAAGCTTTCTTT	CASSLATGTGSTEAFF
TRBV4-3	TRBJ2-7	-	TRBD2	TGCGCCAGCAGCCAAGAGGGCGGGAGGTACAGTACTACGGAGCAGTACTTC	CASSQEGGRYSTTEQYF
TRBV19	TRBJ2-1	-	TRBD1	TGTGCCAGTAGTCACAGGGGACCGCGTCCTGAGCAGTTCTTC	CASSHRGPRPEQFF
TRBV19	TRBJ1-2	-	TRBD1	TGTGCCAGTAGTAGACTTCCGGGACAGGGGGCGCCTAACTATGGCTACACCTTC	CASSRLPGQGAPNYGYTF
TRBV13	TRBJ1-3	-	-	TGTGCCAGCAGCTTAGTTCCAGAGGGCGCTGGAAACACCATATATTTT	CASSLVPEGAGNTIYF
TRBV6-1	TRBJ2-3	few	TRBD2	TGTGCCAGCAGTGAACTAGCGGGGGAGACAGATACGCAGTATTTT	CASSELAGETDTQYF
TRBV7-6	TRBJ2-1	-	TRBD2	TGTGCCAGCAGCCGAAATAGAGCGGGAGGCCGGGTAGGCCATAACAATGAGCAGTTCTTC	CASSRNRAGGRVGHNNEQFF
TRBV28	TRBJ2-1	-	-	TGTGCCAGCAGTGCCTTTGGACTATTTTCCCCCAATGAGCAGTTCTTC	CASSAFGLFSPNEQFF
TRBV6-1	TRBJ2-2	-	TRBD2	TGTGCCAGCAGTGAATTCCCTAGCGGGAACACCGGGGAGCTGTTTTTT	CASSEFPSGNTGELFF
TRBV6-5	TRBJ2-7	few	TRBD1	TGTGCCAGCAGTCAGACAGGGGGCCGGGAGCAGTACTTC	CASSQTGGREQYF
TRBV5-5	TRBJ1-1	-	-	TGTGCCAGCAGCTTACGGACAGTAGAAGCTTTCTTT	CASSLRTVEAFF
TRBV4-3	TRBJ1-4	-	TRBD1	TGCGCCAGCAGCGAGTACCAGGGGGCGAGAGAAAAACTGTTTTTT	CASSEYQGAREKLFF
TRBV5-4	TRBJ2-3	-	TRBD1	TGTGCCAGCAGCCCCGGACAGGGTGGCACAGATACGCAGTATTTT	CASSPGQGGTDTQYF
TRBV7-9	TRBJ1-4	-	TRBD1	TGTTCCAGCAGCTTAGGGCAGGGGGCGGCTAATGAAAAACTGTTTTTT	CSSSLGQGAANEKLFF
TRBV19	TRBJ2-7	-	-	TGTGCCAGTAGTATATACCCCCCAGGGGCTGGGGCCTACGAGCAGTACTTC	CASSIYPPGAGAYEQYF
TRBV19	TRBJ2-1	-	TRBD1	TGTGCCAGTAGCCCGGGACAGTCCTACAATGAGCAGTTCTTC	CASSPGQSYNEQFF
TRBV4-2	TRBJ1-5	-	-	TGTGCCAGCAGCCAGCGACTTGGCAATCAGCCCCAGCATTTT	CASSQRLGNQPQHF
TRBV7-9	TRBJ1-1	-	TRBD1	TGTGCCAGCAGCTTCGGGGACAGGCCACCGAACACTGAAGCTTTCTTT	CASSFGDRPPNTEAFF
TRBV7-9	TRBJ2-3	-	-	TGTGCCAGCAGCCCAGAGGGATCAGGCACAGATACGCAGTATTTT	CASSPEGSGTDTQYF